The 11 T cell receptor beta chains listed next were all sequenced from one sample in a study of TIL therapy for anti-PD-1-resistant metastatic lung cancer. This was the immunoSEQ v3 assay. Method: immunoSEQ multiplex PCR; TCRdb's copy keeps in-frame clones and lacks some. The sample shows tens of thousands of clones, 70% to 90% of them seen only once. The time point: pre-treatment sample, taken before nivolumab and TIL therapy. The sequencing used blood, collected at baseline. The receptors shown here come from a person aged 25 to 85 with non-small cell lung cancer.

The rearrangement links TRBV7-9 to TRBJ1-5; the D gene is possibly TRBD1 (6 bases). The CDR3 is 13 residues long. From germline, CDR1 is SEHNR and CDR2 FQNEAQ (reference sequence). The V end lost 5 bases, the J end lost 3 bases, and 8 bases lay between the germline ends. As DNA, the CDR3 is TGTGCCAGCAGCCAGGGGACCAATCAGCCCCAGCATTTT. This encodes CASSQGTNQPQHF.

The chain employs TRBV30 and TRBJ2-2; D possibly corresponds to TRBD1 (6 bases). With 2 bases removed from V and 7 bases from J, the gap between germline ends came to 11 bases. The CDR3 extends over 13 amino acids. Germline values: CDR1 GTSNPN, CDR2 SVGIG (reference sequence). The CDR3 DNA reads TGTGCCTGGAGTTTTCAGGGGAACGGGGAGCTGTTTTTT. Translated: CAWSFQGNGELFF.

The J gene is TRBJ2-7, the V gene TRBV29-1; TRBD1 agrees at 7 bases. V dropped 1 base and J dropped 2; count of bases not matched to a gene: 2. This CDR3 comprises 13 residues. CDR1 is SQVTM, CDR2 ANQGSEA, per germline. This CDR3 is CSVEVGQTYEQYF. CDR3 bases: TGCAGCGTTGAAGTGGGACAGACCTACGAGCAGTACTTC.

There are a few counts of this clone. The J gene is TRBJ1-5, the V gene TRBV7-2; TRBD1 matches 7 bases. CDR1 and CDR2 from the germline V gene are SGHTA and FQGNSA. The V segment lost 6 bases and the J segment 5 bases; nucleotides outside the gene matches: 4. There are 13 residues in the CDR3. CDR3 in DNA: TGTGCCAGCAGTCGGGACAGCCATCAGCCCCAGCATTTT. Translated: CASSRDSHQPQHF.

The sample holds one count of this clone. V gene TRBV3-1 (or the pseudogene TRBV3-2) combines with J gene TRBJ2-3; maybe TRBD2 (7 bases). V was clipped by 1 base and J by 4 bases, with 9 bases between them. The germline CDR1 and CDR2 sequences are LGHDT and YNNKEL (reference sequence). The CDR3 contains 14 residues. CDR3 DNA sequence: TGTGCCAGCAGCCAAGTAGGGGGGGCAGATACGCAGTATTTT. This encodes CASSQVGGADTQYF.

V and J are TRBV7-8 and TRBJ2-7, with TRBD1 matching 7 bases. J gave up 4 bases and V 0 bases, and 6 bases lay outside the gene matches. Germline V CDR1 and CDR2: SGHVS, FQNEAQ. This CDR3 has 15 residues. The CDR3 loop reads CASSLARDRDYEQYF. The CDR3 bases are TGTGCCAGCAGCTTAGCGCGTGACAGGGATTACGAGCAGTACTTC.

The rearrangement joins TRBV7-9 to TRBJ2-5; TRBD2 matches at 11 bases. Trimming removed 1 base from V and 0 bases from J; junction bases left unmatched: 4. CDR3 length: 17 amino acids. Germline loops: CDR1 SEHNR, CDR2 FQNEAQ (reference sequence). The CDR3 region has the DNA TGTGCCAGCAGCTTAGTATCTAGCGGGGGGAACCAAGAGACCCAGTACTTC. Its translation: CASSLVSSGGNQETQYF.

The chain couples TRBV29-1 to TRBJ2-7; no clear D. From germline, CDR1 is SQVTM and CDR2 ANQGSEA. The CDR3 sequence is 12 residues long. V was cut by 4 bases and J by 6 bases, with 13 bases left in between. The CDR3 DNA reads TGCAGCGTTGCGCACATAGCCGGCGAGCAGTACTTC. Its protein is CSVAHIAGEQYF.

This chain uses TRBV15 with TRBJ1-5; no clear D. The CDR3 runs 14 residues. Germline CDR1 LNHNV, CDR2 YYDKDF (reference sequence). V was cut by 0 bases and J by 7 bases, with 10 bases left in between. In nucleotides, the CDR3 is TGTGCCACCAGCAGAGAGAAGGTTGGGCAGCCCCAGCATTTT. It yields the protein CATSREKVGQPQHF.

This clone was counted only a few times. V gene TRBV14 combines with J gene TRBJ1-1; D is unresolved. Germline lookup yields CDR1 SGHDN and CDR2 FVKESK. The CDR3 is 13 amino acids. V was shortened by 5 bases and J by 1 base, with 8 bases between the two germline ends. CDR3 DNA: TGTGCCAGCAGCTATGGACGGAACACTGAAGCTTTCTTT. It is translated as CASSYGRNTEAFF. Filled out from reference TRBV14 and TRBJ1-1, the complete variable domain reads EAGVTQFPSHSVIEKGQTVTLRCDPISGHDNLYWYRRVMGKEIKFLLHFVKESKQDESGMPNNRFLAERTGGTYSTLKVQPAELEDSGVYFCASSYGRNTEAFFGQGTRLTVV.

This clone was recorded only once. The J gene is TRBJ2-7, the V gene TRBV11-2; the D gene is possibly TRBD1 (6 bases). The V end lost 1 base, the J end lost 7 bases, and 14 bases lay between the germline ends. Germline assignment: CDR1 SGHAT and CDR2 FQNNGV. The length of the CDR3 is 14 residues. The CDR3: CASSLGLRGVEQYF. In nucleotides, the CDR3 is TGTGCCAGCAGCTTAGGTCTCAGGGGTGTGGAGCAGTACTTC.